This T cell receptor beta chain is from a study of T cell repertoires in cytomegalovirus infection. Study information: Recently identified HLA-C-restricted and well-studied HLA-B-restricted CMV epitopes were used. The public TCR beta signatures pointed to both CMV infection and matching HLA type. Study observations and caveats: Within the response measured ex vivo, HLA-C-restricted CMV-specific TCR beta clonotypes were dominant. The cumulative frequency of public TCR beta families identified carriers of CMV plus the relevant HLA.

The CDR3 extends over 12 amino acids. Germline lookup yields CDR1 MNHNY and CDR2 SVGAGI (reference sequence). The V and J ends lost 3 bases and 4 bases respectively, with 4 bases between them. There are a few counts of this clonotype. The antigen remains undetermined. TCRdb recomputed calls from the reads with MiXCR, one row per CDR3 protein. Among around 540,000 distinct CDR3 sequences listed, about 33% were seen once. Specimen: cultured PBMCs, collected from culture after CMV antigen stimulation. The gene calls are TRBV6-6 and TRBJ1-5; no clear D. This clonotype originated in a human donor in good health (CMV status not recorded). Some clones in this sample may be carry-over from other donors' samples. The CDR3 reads CASSYTNQPQHF. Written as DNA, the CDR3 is TGTGCCAGCAGTTATACTAATCAGCCCCAGCATTTT.